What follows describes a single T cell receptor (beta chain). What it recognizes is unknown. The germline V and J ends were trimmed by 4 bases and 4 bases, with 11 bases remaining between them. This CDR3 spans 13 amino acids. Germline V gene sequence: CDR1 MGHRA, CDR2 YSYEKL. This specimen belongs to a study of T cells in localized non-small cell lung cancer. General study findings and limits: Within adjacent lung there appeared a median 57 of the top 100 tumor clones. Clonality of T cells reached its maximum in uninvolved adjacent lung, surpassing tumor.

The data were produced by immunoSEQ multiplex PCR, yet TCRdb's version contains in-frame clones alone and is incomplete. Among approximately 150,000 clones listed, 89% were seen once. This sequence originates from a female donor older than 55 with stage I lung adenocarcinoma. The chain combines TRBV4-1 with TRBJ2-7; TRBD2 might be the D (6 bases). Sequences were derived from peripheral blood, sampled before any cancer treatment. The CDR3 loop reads CASSPTSVYEQYF. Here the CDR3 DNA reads TGCGCCAGCAGCCCGACTAGTGTATACGAGCAGTACTTC.